One T cell receptor beta chain is described in this entry. CDR3 length: 12 amino acids. Treatment reported: randomized to nivolumab then ipilimumab (arm A) or the reverse (arm B). The record originates from a study of sequential checkpoint blockade in melanoma. The repertoire was sequenced with immunoSEQ multiplex PCR; TCRdb's copy has only in-frame clones and lacks some. The table includes around 900 clones, under 30% detected once. The specimen was tumor tissue (inferred from file names), collected from a patient given nivolumab and ipilimumab in sequence. This sequence originates from a human donor with melanoma. V is TRBV1 and J is TRBJ1-6; the D call TRBD1 from the table was never checked on the DNA. TRBV1 is a documented pseudogene. CDR3 protein: CASSQEGAPLHF. As DNA, the CDR3 is TGCGCCAGCAGCCAAGAAGGGGCACCCCTCCACTTT.